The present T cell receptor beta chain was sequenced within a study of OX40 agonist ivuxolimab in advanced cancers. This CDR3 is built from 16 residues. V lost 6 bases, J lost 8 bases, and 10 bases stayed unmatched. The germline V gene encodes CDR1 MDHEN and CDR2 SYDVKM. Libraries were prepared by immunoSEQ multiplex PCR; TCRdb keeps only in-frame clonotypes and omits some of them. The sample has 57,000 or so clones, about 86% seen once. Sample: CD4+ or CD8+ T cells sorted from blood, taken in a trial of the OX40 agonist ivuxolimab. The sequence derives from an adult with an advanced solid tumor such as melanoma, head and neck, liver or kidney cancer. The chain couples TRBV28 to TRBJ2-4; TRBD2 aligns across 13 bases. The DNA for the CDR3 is TGTGCCAGCAGCGGACTAGCGGGAGATAAAAGGGACATTCAGTACTTC. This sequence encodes CASSGLAGDKRDIQYF. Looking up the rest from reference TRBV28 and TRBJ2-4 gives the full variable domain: DVKVTQSSRYLVKRTGEKVFLECVQDMDHENMFWYRQDPGLGLRLIYFSYDVKMKEKGDIPEGYSVSREKKERFSLILESASTNQTSMYLCASSGLAGDKRDIQYFGAGTRLSVL.